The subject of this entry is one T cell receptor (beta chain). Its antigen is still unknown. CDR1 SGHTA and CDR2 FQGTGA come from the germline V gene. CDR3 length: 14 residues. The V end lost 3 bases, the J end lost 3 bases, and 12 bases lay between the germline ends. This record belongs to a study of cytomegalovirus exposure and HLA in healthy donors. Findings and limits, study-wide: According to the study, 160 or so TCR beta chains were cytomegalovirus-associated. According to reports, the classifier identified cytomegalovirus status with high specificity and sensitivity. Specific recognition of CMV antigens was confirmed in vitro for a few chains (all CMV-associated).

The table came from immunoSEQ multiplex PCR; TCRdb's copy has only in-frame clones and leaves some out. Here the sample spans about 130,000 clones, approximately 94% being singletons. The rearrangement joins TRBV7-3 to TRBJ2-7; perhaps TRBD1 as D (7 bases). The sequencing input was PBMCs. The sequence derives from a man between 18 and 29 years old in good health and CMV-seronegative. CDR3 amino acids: CASSLARDSYEQYF. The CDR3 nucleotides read TGTGCCAGCAGCTTGGCGCGGGACAGCTACGAGCAGTACTTC.